This TCR beta chain came from a study of blood T cell repertoires in COVID-19. In the original analysis: Nucleated cell number was recorded as an estimate derived from reference gene primer amplification. Repertoires were generated with immunoSEQ multiplex PCR, while TCRdb's copy carries only in-frame clones and drops some. The V and J calls and clone size are taken from that table; D and trimming were inferred from the DNA. The repertoire has 75,000 to 95,000 clones, about four fifths of them found once; the top ten carry around 6.5%. The CDR3 has 16 residues. Germline V gives CDR1 KGHDR, CDR2 SFDVKD. Trimming stripped 4 bases from V and 1 base from J, with 13 bases between.

The sequence was collected from a man between 60 and 75 years old with acute or convalescent COVID-19. The rearrangement links TRBV24-1 to TRBJ2-1; TRBD1 might be the D (6 bases). The specimen sequenced was peripheral blood. This chain's CDR3 is CATSDSSDRSYNEQFF. The CDR3 bases are TGTGCCACCAGTGACTCCTCCGACAGGTCCTACAATGAGCAGTTCTTC.